One TCR beta chain is described in this entry. The target antigen is unknown. This sample is drawn from a study of T cells in localized non-small cell lung cancer. The study, taken as a whole, reports: Uninvolved neighboring lung showed the greatest T cell clonality, exceeding tumor.

Only in-frame clones appear in the TCRdb table, and some are missing; sequencing was by immunoSEQ multiplex PCR. The sample lists some 53,000 clones; 75% to 90% were seen once. CDR1 is LNHNV, CDR2 YYDKDF, per germline (reference sequence). CDR3 size: 16 residues. The V gene lost 0 bases and the J gene lost 2 bases, with 10 bases spanning the gap. The chain joins TRBV15 to TRBJ1-4, with D possibly being TRBD1 (6 bases). The TCR sequence derives from a male donor older than 55 with stage III squamous cell lung carcinoma. This specimen consisted of peripheral blood, obtained before any cancer treatment. CDR3 bases: TGTGCCACCAGCAGAGATTGGGGGGCGACTAATGAAAAACTGTTTTTT. Its translation is CATSRDWGATNEKLFF. Supplemented by reference TRBV15 and TRBJ1-4, the full variable domain reads DAMVIQNPRYQVTQFGKPVTLSCSQTLNHNVMYWYQQKSSQAPKLLFHYYDKDFNNEADTPDNFQSRRPNTSFCFLDIRSPGLGDTAMYLCATSRDWGATNEKLFFGSGTQLSVL.